This T cell receptor (beta chain) was recorded in a study of blood T cells in healthy people across ages. Regarding the study as a whole: Fewer expanded clones and more diversity marked long-lived versus aged donors. Age advanced and TCR beta diversity per million T cells fell, roughly linearly.

The ends were cut back, 3 bases at V and 3 bases at J, with 12 bases in the middle. The CDR3 spans 14 residues. About this clonotype: No antigen is known for it.

Each donor had approximately 10 milliliters of peripheral blood drawn. Total RNA was extracted at no less than 6 micrograms per sample. A J-beta primer mix and a sample-barcoded 5' primer were used in a second PCR of about 7 to 12 cycles. TCRdb reprocessed the 5' RACE reads via MiXCR and lists one record per CDR3 protein. The sample records some 1.4 million distinct CDR3 sequences, roughly 40% being singletons. The sample comprised blood. This TCR came from a woman between 18 and 29 years old in good health. This chain joins TRBV12-3 or TRBV12-4 and TRBJ2-7; a weak D match, TRBD2 (7 bases). CDR3 nucleotide sequence: TGTGCCAGCAGTTTCCGGGGGGCGGACTACGAGCAGTACTTC. This translates into CASSFRGADYEQYF.